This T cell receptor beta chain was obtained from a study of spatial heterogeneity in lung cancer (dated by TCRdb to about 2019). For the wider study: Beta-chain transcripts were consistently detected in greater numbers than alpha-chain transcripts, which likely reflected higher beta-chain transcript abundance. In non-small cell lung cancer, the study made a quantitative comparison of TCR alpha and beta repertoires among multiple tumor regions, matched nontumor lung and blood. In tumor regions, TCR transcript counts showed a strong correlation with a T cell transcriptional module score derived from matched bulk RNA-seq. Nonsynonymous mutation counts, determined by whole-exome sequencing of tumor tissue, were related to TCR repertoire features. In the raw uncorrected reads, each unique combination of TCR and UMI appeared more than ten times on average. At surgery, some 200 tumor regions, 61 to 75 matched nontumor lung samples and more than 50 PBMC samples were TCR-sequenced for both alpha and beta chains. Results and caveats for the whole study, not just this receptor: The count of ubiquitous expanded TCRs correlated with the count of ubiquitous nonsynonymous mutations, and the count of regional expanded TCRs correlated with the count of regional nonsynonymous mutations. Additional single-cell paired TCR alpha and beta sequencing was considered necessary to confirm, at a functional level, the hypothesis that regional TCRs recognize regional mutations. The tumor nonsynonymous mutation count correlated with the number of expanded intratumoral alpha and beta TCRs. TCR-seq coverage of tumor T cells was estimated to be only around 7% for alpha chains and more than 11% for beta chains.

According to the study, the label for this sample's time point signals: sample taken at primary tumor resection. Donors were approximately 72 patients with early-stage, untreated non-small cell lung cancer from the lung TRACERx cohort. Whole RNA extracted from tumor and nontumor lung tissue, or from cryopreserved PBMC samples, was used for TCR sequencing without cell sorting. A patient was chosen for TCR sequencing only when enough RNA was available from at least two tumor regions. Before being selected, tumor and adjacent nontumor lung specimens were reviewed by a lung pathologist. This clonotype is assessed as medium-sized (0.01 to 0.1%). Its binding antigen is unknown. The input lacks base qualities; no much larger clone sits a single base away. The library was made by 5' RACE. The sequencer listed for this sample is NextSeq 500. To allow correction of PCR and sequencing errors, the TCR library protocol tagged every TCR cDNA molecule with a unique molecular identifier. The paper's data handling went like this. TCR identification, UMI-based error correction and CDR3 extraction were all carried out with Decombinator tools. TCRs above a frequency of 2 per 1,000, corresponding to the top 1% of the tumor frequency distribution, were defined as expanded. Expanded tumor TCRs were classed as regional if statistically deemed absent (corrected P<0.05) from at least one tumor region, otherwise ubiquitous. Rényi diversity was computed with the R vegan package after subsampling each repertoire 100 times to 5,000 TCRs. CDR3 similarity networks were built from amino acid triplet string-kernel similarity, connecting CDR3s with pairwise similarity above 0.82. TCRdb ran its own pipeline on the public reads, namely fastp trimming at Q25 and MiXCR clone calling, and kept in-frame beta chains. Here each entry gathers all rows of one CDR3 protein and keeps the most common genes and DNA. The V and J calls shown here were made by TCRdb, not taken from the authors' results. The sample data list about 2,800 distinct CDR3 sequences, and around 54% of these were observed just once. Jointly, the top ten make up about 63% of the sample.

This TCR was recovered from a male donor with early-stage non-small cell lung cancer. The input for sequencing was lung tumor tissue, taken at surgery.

The DNA reads TGTGCCAGCAGGGCCCTGGAGCGGGAAGAGACAGATGAGCAGTTCTTC. This translates into CASRALEREETDEQFF. The chain joins TRBV7-9 to TRBJ2-1, with 7 bases aligning to TRBD2. CDR1 and CDR2 are drawn from the germline V gene (reference sequence): SEHNR, FQNEAQ. The CDR3 contains 16 residues, cysteine and phenylalanine counted. Only the CDR3 part of the read is kept: 48 bases, read in frame from the first base. Trimming accounts for 6 bases at V and 8 bases at J, while the number of junction bases matched to no gene is 16.